This T cell receptor beta chain was identified during a study of T cells in Graves' hyperthyroidism and ophthalmopathy. This clonotype appeared a few times. Across 18 months, stable Graves' hyperthyroidism was marked by no progression to ophthalmopathy. The hyperthyroidism patients had all been newly diagnosed, and their disease duration was under 2 months. Their ages ranged from 18 to 65 years. This CDR3 has 15 residues. Germline-derived CDR1 and CDR2 are LGHDT and YNNKEL (reference sequence). Trimming at V came to 1 base and at J to 3 bases, leaving 3 bases not matched to a gene. The CDR3 regions of TCR beta were amplified from RNA transcripts. An initial round of RT-PCR targeting the TCR CDR3 relied on the HTBI primer set. Via MiXCR, TCRdb re-called the multiplex PCR reads, giving one row per CDR3 protein. This table holds approximately 590,000 distinct CDR3 sequences, 15% to 18% found once.

The sequence derives from a woman aged 30 to 39 with Graves' hyperthyroidism. J is TRBJ2-7 and V is TRBV3-1; 10 bases line up with TRBD2. Sequences were obtained from blood. The chain's CDR3 is CASSQVSSGGYEQYF. CDR3 DNA: TGTGCCAGCAGCCAAGTCTCTAGCGGGGGCTACGAGCAGTACTTC.